This paragraph reports one T cell receptor (beta chain). This sample is drawn from a study of blood T cell repertoires in COVID-19. Study summary: The study drew acute and convalescent COVID-19 samples from the United States, Italy and Spain. PBMCs, B-cell-depleted T cells, or T cells provided the cDNA or gDNA that made up the material.

In the original workflow: Researchers report that nucleated cell counts were estimated from reference gene primer amplification. Data came from immunoSEQ multiplex PCR; TCRdb stores just in-frame clones and leaves some out. V, J and clone size are those of that table, while D and trimming were read from the DNA. Here the sample spans about 24,000 clones, roughly 86% being singletons. The CDR3 is 13 amino acids. V lost 2 bases and J 5 bases, leaving 9 bases between the germline ends. Germline assignment: CDR1 SGHTA and CDR2 FQGTGA. This TCR derives from a man between 50 and 59 years old with active COVID-19. The chain carries TRBV7-3 and TRBJ2-5; D call uncertain. Sample: peripheral blood. This chain's CDR3 is CASSLGPFETQYF. The CDR3 DNA reads as TGTGCCAGCAGCTTAGGGCCTTTTGAGACCCAGTACTTC.